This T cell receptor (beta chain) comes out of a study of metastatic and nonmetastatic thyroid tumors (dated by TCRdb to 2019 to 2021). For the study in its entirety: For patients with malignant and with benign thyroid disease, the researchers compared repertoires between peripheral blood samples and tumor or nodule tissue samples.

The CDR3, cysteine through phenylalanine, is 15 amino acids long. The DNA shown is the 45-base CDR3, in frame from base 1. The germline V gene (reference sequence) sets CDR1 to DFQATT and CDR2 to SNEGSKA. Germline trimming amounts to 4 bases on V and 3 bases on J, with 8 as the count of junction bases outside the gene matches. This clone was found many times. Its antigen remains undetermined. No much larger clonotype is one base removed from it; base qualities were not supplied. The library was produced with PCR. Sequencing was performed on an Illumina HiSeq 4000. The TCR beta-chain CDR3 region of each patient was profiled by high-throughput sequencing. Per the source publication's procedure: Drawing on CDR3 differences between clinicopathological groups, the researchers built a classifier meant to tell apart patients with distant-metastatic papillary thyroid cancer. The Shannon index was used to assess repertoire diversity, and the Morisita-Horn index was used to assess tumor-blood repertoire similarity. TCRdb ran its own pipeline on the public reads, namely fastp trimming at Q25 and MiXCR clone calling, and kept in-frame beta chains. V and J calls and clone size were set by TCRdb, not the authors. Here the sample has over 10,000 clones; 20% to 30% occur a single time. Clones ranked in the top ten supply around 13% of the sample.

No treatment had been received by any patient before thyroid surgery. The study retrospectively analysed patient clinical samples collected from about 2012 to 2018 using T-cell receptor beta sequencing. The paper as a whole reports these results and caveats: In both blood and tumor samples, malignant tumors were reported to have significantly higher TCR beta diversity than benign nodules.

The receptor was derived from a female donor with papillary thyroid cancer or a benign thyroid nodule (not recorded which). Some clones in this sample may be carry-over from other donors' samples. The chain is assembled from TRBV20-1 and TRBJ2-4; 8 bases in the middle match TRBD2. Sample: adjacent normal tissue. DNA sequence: TGCAGTGCTATACTTACCCTAGCGGGCAAAAACATTCAGTACTTC. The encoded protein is CSAILTLAGKNIQYF.